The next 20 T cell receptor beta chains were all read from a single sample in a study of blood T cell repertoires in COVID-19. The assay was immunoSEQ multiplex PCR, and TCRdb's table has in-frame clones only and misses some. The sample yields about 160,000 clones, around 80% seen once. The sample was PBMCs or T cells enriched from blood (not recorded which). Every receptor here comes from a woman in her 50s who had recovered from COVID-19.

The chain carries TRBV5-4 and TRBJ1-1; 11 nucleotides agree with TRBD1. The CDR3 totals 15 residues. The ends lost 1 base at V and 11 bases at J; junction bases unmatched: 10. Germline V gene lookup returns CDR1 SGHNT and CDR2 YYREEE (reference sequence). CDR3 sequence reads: CASSLPGQGASWAFF. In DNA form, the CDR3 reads TGTGCCAGCAGCTTGCCAGGACAGGGGGCCAGCTGGGCTTTCTTT.

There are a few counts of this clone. In DNA, the CDR3 is TGTGCCAGCGCGGGATTCTATGGCTACACCTTC. This gives the protein CASAGFYGYTF. The rearrangement joins TRBV12-3 or TRBV12-4 to TRBJ1-2; D uncertain. V shed 8 bases and J shed 4 bases, with 8 bases lying between them. The length of the CDR3 is 11 residues.

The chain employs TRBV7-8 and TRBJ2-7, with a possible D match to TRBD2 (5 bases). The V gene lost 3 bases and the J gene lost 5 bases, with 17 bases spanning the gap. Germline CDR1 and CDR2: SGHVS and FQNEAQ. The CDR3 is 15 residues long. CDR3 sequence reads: CASSLWRARENEQYF. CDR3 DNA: TGTGCCAGCAGCTTGTGGCGGGCACGAGAAAACGAGCAGTACTTC.

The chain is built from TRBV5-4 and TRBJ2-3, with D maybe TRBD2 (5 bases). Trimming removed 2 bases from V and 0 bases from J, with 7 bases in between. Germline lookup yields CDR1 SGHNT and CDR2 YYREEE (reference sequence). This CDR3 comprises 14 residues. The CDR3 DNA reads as TGTGCCAGCAGCTTAGGCGGGAGCACAGATACGCAGTATTTT. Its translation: CASSLGGSTDTQYF. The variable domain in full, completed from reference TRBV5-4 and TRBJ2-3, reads ETGVTQSPTHLIKTRGQQVTLRCSSQSGHNTVSWYQQALGQGPQFIFQYYREEENGRGNFPPRFSGLQFPNYSSELNVNALELDDSALYLCASSLGGSTDTQYFGPGTRLTVL.

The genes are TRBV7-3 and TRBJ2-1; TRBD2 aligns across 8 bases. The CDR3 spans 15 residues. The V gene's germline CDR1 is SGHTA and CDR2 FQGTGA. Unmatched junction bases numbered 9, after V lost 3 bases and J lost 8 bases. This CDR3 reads CASSFPGGAVDEQFF. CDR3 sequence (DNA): TGTGCCAGCAGCTTCCCGGGGGGGGCCGTAGATGAGCAGTTCTTC.

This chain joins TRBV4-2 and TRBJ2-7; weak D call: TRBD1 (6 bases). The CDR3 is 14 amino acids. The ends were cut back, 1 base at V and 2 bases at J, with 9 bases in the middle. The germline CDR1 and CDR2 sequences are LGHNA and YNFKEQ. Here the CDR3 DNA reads TGTGCCAGCAGCCAAGGACAGGAGGCCTACGAGCAGTACTTC. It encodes CASSQGQEAYEQYF.

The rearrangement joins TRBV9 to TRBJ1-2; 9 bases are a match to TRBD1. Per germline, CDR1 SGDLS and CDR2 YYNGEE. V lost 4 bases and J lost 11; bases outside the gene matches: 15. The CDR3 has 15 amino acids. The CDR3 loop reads CASSSPGTGSLWYTF. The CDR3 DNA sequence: TGTGCCAGCAGCAGCCCCGGGACAGGGTCCCTATGGTACACCTTC.

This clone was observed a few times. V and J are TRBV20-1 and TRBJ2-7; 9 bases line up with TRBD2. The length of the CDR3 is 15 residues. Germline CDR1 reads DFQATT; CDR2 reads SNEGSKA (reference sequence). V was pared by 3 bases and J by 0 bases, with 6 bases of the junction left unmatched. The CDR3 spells CSASFRRGGSYEQYF. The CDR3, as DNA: TGCAGTGCTAGTTTTAGGCGGGGGGGCTCCTACGAGCAGTACTTC.

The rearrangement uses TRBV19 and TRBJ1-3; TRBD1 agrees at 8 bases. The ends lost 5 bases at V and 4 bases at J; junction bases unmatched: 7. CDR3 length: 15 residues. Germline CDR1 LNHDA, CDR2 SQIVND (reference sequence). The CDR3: CASSPRTGPGNTIYF. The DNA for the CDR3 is TGTGCCAGTAGTCCTAGGACAGGGCCGGGAAACACCATATATTTT.

The CDR3 nucleotides read TGCGCCAGCAGCTTGACAGGGAATGAGCAGTTCTTC. Its translation: CASSLTGNEQFF. V gene TRBV5-1 combines with J gene TRBJ2-1; D might be TRBD1 (6 bases). The CDR3 loop spans 12 amino acids. Germline V lookup: CDR1 SGHRS, CDR2 YFSETQ. V lost 1 base, J lost 7 bases, and 6 bases lay in between.

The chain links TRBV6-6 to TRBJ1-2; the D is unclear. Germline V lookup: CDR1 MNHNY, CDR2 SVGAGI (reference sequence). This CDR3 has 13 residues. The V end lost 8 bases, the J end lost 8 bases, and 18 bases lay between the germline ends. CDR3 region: CASLRQPRGGYTF. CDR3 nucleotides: TGTGCCAGCCTGCGGCAGCCGAGAGGGGGCTACACCTTC.

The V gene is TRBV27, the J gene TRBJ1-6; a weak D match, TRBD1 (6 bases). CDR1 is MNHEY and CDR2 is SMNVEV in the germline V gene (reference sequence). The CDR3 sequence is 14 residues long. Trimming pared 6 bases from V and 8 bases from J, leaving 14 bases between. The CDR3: CASRTTGTHSPLHF. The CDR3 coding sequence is TGTGCCAGCAGAACGACAGGAACCCATTCACCCCTCCACTTT.

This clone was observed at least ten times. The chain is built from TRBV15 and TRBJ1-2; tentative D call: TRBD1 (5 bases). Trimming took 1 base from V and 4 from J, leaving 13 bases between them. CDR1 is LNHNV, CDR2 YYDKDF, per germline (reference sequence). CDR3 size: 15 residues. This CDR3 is CATSRGGQGSYGYTF. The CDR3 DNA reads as TGTGCCACCAGCAGAGGCGGTCAGGGAAGCTATGGCTACACCTTC.

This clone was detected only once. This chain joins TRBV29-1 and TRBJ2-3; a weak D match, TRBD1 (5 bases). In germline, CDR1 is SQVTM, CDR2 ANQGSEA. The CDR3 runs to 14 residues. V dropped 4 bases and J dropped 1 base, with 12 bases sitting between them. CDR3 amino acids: CSVVGLLRTDTQYF. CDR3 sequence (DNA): TGCAGCGTTGTGGGGCTACTCCGCACAGATACGCAGTATTTT.

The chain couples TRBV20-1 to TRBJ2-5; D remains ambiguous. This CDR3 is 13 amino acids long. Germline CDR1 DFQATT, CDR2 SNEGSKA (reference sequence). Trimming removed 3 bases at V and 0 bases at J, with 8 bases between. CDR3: CSASGVYQETQYF. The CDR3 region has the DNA TGCAGTGCTAGTGGCGTCTACCAAGAGACCCAGTACTTC.

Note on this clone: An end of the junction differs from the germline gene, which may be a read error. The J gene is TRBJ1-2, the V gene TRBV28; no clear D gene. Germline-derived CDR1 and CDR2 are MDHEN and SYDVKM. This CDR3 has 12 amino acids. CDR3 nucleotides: TGTGCCAGCAGCACCCCGGGGAACGGCTCCGATTTC. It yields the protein CASSTPGNGSDF.

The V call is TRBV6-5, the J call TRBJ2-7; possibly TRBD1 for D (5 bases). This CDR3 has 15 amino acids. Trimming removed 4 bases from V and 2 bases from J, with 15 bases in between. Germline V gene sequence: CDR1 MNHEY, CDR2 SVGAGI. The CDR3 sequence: CASSSRAQGPYEQYF. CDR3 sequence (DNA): TGTGCCAGCAGTTCCCGGGCCCAGGGCCCCTACGAGCAGTACTTC.

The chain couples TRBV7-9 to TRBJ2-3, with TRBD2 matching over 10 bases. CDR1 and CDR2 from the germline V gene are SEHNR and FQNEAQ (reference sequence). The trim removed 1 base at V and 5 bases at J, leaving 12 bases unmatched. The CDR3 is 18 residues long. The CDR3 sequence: CASSLGLRAGGPGDTQYF. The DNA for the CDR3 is TGTGCCAGCAGCTTAGGGCTCCGAGCGGGAGGGCCGGGAGATACGCAGTATTTT.

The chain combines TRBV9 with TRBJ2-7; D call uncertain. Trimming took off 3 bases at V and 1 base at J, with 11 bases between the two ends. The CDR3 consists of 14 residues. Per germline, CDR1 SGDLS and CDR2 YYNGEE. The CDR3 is CASSASLNSYEQYF. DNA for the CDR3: TGTGCCAGCAGCGCCTCCCTTAATTCCTACGAGCAGTACTTC.

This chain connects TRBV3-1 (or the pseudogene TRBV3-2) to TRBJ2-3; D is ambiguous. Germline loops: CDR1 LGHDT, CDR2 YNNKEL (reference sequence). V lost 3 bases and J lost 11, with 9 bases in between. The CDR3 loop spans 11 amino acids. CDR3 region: CASSHVSGQYF. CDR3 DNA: TGTGCCAGCAGCCATGTCTCCGGGCAGTATTTT.